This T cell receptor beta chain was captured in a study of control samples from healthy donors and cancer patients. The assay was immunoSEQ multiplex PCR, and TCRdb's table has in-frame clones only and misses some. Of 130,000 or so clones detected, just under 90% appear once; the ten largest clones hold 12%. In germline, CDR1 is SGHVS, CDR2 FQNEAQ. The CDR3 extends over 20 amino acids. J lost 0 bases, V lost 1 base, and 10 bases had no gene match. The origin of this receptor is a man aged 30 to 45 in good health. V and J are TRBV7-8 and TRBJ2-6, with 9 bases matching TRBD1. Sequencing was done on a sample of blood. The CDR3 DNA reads TGTGCCAGCAGCTTAGGAGCGCTGACAGGGGGTGGCTCTGGGGCCAACGTCCTGACTTTC. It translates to CASSLGALTGGGSGANVLTF.